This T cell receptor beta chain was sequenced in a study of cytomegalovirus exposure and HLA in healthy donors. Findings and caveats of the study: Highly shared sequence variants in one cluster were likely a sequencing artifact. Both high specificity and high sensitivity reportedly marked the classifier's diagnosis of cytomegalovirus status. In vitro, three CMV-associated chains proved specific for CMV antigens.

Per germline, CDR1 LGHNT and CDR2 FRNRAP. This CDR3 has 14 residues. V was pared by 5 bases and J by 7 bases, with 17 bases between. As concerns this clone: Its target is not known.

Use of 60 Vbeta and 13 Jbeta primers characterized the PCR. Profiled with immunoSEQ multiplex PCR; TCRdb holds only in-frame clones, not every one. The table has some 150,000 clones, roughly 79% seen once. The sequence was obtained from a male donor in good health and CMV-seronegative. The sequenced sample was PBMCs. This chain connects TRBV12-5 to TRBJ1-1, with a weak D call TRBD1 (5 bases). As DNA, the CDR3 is TGTGCTAGTGGTCCTACGGGAGGGGAGATTGAAGCTTTCTTT. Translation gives CASGPTGGEIEAFF. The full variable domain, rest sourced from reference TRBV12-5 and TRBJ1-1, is DARVTQTPRHKVTEMGQEVTMRCQPILGHNTVFWYRQTMMQGLELLAYFRNRAPLDDSGMPKDRFSAEMPDATLATLKIQPSEPRDSAVYFCASGPTGGEIEAFFGQGTRLTVV.